Listed here are 7 T cell receptor beta chains from one sample, sequenced in a study of T-cell reconstitution after alpha-beta-depleted transplantation in children. For TCRbeta, the library was prepared with unique molecular identifiers. TCRdb re-called the PCR reads with MiXCR, one entry per CDR3 protein. The sample carries 200,000 or so distinct CDR3 sequences, roughly 6.5% recorded once. This specimen consisted of PBMCs, obtained before TCRalphabeta/CD19-depleted stem cell transplant. These receptors originate from a girl younger than two with combined immunodeficiency, due to receive a stem cell transplant.

This clonotype was counted many times. The chain employs TRBV28 and TRBJ2-2; no definite D call. The CDR3 covers 11 residues. The ends were cut back, 7 bases at V and 5 bases at J, with 5 bases in the middle. Germline V gene data show CDR1 as MDHEN and CDR2 as SYDVKM. The CDR3 coding sequence is TGTGCCAGCACAGGAACCGGGGAGCTGTTTTTT. Residues: CASTGTGELFF.

There are many counts of this clonotype. The chain joins TRBV7-9 to TRBJ1-1; D remains unclear. Germline V lookup: CDR1 SEHNR, CDR2 FQNEAQ (reference sequence). This CDR3 contains 14 residues. Trimming took 4 bases from V and 1 from J, leaving 10 bases between them. As DNA, the CDR3 is TGTGCCAGCAGCTACTCTGGGTCGAACACTGAAGCTTTCTTT. Residues: CASSYSGSNTEAFF.

On this clonotype itself: This sequence may be a read error, since a much larger clone differs from it by one base. The CDR3 end shows no conserved phenylalanine or tryptophan, and so a read error is likely. Because the CDR3's place on the DNA is in doubt, the DNA is left out and the CDR3 is given as listed by TCRdb. This CDR3 reads CASSIPLRGGSFS. V and J are TRBV2 and TRBJ2-1; the D segment call TRBD2 is taken from the table without a DNA check. The CDR3 is 13 residues long, counting both termini. Germline CDR1 SNHLY, CDR2 FYNNEI.

The rearrangement uses TRBV3-1 and TRBJ2-1; D assignment may be TRBD1 or TRBD2 (6 bases each). Deletions cut 11 bases from V and 6 bases from J, with 29 bases between. Germline V gene sequence: CDR1 LGHDT, CDR2 YNNKEL (reference sequence). The CDR3 contains 17 residues. The CDR3 protein is CASSKDHSSGGLNEQFF. The CDR3 nucleotides read TGTGCCTCCAGCAAAGACCATAGTAGTGGGGGGCTCAATGAGCAGTTCTTC.

The rearrangement uses TRBV7-3 and TRBJ2-7, with TRBD1 identical over 9 bases. Germline trimming cut 4 bases from V and 4 bases from J; bases unmatched to any gene: 8. Germline CDR1 and CDR2: SGHTA and FQGTGA. The CDR3 is made up of 15 amino acids. This chain's CDR3 is CASSSGPGQGYEQYF. The CDR3 DNA sequence: TGTGCCAGCAGCTCAGGACCGGGACAGGGATACGAGCAGTACTTC.

This clonotype was seen at least ten times. The chain has TRBV6-5 and TRBJ2-3; 7 nucleotides agree with TRBD1. This CDR3 contains 17 residues. In germline, CDR1 is MNHEY, CDR2 SVGAGI. V shed 0 bases and J 4 bases; nucleotides not matched to a gene: 10. This CDR3 reads CASSYSLPGGLADTQYF. CDR3 sequence (DNA): TGTGCCAGCAGTTACTCTCTGCCAGGGGGTTTGGCAGATACGCAGTATTTT.

This clonotype has at least ten counts. The V gene is TRBV29-1, the J gene TRBJ2-5; the D is unclear. Germline V gene lookup returns CDR1 SQVTM and CDR2 ANQGSEA. CDR3 length: 13 amino acids. The V gene lost 4 bases and the J gene lost 1 base, with 10 bases spanning the gap. In nucleotides, the CDR3 is TGCAGCGTTGCTTATCAGACCCAAGAGACCCAGTACTTC. It translates to CSVAYQTQETQYF.